This TCR beta chain was captured by sequencing in a study of sequential checkpoint blockade in melanoma. Study overall: Randomization was 1:1 between first-line nivolumab→ipilimumab and ipilimumab→nivolumab. Both treatment sequences were followed by maintenance nivolumab.

CDR1 SNHLY and CDR2 FYNNEI come from the germline V gene. The CDR3 covers 13 residues. Trimming removed 8 bases from V and 3 bases from J, with 11 bases in between. The method was immunoSEQ multiplex PCR; TCRdb's version includes in-frame clones alone and lacks a portion of them. The sample lists about 27,000 clones; about 72% were seen once. This clone occurred once. Sample treatment: randomized to nivolumab then ipilimumab (arm A) or the reverse (arm B). None of the patients previously received DNA-damaging chemotherapy. Live CD3+CD8+ CD19− CD56− cells were sorted from PBMCs. This sequence originates from a human donor with melanoma. The material was CD8+ T cells sorted from blood (inferred from file names), obtained from a patient given nivolumab and ipilimumab in sequence. The chain links TRBV2 to TRBJ1-5; TRBD1 is a possible D gene (5 bases). The DNA of the CDR3 is TGTGCCAGCCAGGGAGGTGTCAATCAGCCCCAGCATTTT. Translation gives CASQGGVNQPQHF. Filled out from reference TRBV2 and TRBJ1-5, the complete variable domain reads EPEVTQTPSHQVTQMGQEVILRCVPISNHLYFYWYRQILGQKVEFLVSFYNNEISEKSEIFDDQFSVERPDGSNFTLKIRSTKLEDSAMYFCASQGGVNQPQHFGDGTRLSIL.